The TCR beta chain described here comes from a study of blood T cell repertoires in COVID-19. In the study overall: Whether acute or convalescent, the COVID-19 samples came from the United States, Italy and Spain. PBMCs, B-cell-depleted T cells, or T cells were the source of the cDNA or gDNA that made up the material.

In the original processing: Estimates of nucleated cell counts were drawn from the amplification of reference gene primers. This table comes from immunoSEQ multiplex PCR, and its TCRdb copy is limited to in-frame clones, with some not included. That table gives V, J and clone size, and the DNA gave D and trimming. Of about 110,000 clones listed, over 70% were seen once; the top ten hold about 0.8%. The sample comprised peripheral blood. This sequence was found in a woman in her 70s with acute or convalescent COVID-19.

The CDR3 reads CASAIQGYEQYF. In DNA form, the CDR3 reads TGTGCCAGCGCGATACAGGGTTACGAGCAGTACTTC. The chain links TRBV7-8 to TRBJ2-7; a weak D match, TRBD1 (6 bases). V shed 8 bases and J shed 4 bases, with 12 bases lying between them. The CDR3 is 12 residues long. Germline-derived CDR1 and CDR2 are SGHVS and FQNEAQ.